This T cell receptor beta chain was observed in a study of T cell clonotyping in hematopoietic cell transplantation (dated by TCRdb to the early 2020s). In terms of the full investigation: A total of around 140 blood samples were collected in the study from roughly 32 consecutive transplant recipients and their related donors. Patient recruitment ran from late 2015 to early 2017, and follow-up continued until late 2020 or death. Broader findings and caveats from the paper: Donor and pretransplant recipient Inverse Simpson Index values predicted broader posttransplant TCR repertoire diversity. After transplant, TCR diversity in recipients dropped, and pathologically expanded clonotypes increased progressively from day 30 to day 180. Only a small fraction of recipient repertoires overlapped donor repertoires, with over 95% appearing de novo at the given depth. The sample size was limited, and CD4 and CD8 repertoire contributions could not be separated because cells were not sorted.

Interpreted using the paper, the time point label stands for: 180 days after allo-HCT. Recipient blood was collected about 28 days before transplant and at days 30, 100 and 180 after transplant. Using Nuclei Lysis Solution, genomic DNA was extracted from unfractionated peripheral blood mononuclear cells that were either fresh or cryopreserved. Based on the germline V gene (reference sequence), the CDR1 and CDR2 sequences are LNHDA and SQIVND. Cut back by 1 base and 2 bases, the V and J ends lie 5 bases apart. Taken from cysteine to phenylalanine, the CDR3 has 13 residues. Only the CDR3 DNA stays, 39 bases, in frame from base 1. The immunoSEQ assay, a bias-controlled multiplex PCR using V- and J-specific primers, was used to amplify TCR beta CDR3 regions from genomic DNA. A proprietary barcode and Illumina adapter sequences were added to the CDR3 amplicons in a second PCR step. An Illumina MiSeq instrument was used for sequencing of the CDR3 libraries. From the authors' description of their analysis: immunoSEQ Analyzer 3.0 was used for export and quality control, with R Bioconductor and Immunarch used for downstream analyses. Repertoire metrics were calculated using only productive rearrangements within the normalized downsampled data set. In the normalized cohort, clonotypes with more than 5 templates were defined as pathologically expanded. Repertoire diversity was measured with the Inverse Simpson Index. CMV-specificity analyses were carried out on the non-normalized data set to capture all clonotypes. In TCRdb, the immuneACCESS table is reduced to in-frame sequences with V and J assigned. These tables do not hold every clone; where another copy was compared, an unresolved V gene accounts for under half, and the others remain unexplained. V, J and clone size were drawn from that table, and D and trimming were deduced from the DNA. The sample table shows about 8,000 clones, and 80% to 90% are seen once. Approximately 5% of the sample rests with the top ten.

With respect to this clone: The clone's antigen remains unknown. No quality values exist for individual bases; no much larger clone is one base distant.

This receptor was identified in a female patient aged 50 to 65 who had an allogeneic stem cell transplant from an unrelated donor, so the T cells may come from the graft donor. Some clones in this sample may be carry-over from other donors' samples. The input for sequencing was peripheral blood mononuclear cells, taken 180 days after allogeneic stem cell transplant. This chain joins TRBV19 to TRBJ2-5; a weak D assignment points to TRBD2 (5 bases agree). The CDR3 reads CASSIGLQETQYF. The sequenced DNA is TGTGCCAGTAGTATAGGACTACAAGAGACCCAGTACTTC. The reference TRBV19 and TRBJ2-5 proteins fill in what lies around the CDR3, so the full variable domain reads DGGITQSPKYLFRKEGQNVTLSCEQNLNHDAMYWYRQDPGQGLRLIYYSQIVNDFQKGDIAEGYSVSREKKESFPLTVTSAQKNPTAFYLCASSIGLQETQYFGPGTRLLVL.